This entry features one T cell receptor beta chain sequence. Its specificity is not known. TCRdb's table, derived via immunoSEQ multiplex PCR, lists solely in-frame clones and lacks some. Among some 150,000 clones listed, 88% were seen once. This CDR3 is built from 19 residues. V lost 0 bases to trimming and J lost 2 bases, with 22 bases between them. CDR1 and CDR2 (germline): MGHRA, YSYEKL. The data were taken from a study of T cell responses to AZD1222 COVID-19 vaccine. Study results and caveats: As reported, nearly half of all spike-specific TCRs target variant regions that are unmutated.

The specimen comprised peripheral blood, sampled on day 0 of AZD1222 vaccination. The V gene is TRBV4-1, the J gene TRBJ1-1; a possible D gene is TRBD1 (5 bases). The clonotype comes from an adult in good health. CDR3: CASSQDSLPGSRINTEAFF. The DNA of the CDR3 is TGCGCCAGCAGCCAAGATTCCCTTCCAGGGTCTAGGATCAACACTGAAGCTTTCTTT.